The rows below give T cell receptor beta chains drawn from one sample of a study of shared T cell receptors in the human thymus. Generated by immunoSEQ multiplex PCR, the TCRdb table keeps only in-frame clones and is missing some. The sample carries approximately 760,000 clones, over 75% recorded once. A further study also used this sample, focusing on human thymus T cells.

Sequencing used thymocytes. Source of these receptors: a girl under three years old with a congenital heart defect. CDR3s include the opening cysteine and the closing phenylalanine or tryptophan. A D gene is named only where the DNA matches it firmly. Expanded clones are given a class, and other clones once, few, many or no size at all.

d_call: TRBD1
clone_size: .
j_call: TRBJ1-1
v_call: TRBV5-1
cdr3_aa: CASSRGGQGSNTEAFF
cdr3_nt: TGCGCCAGCAGCCGAGGGGGACAGGGCTCGAACACTGAAGCTTTCTTT

d_call: TRBD2
clone_size: .
j_call: TRBJ2-1
v_call: TRBV5-8
cdr3_aa: CASSGRDETSGVLEQFF
cdr3_nt: TGTGCCAGCAGCGGACGAGATGAGACTAGCGGGGTCCTTGAGCAGTTCTTC

d_call: .
clone_size: .
j_call: TRBJ2-7
v_call: TRBV4-3
cdr3_aa: CASSHRGVGAYEQYF
cdr3_nt: TGCGCCAGCAGCCATCGGGGGGTGGGGGCTTACGAGCAGTACTTC

d_call: TRBD1
clone_size: .
j_call: TRBJ1-2
v_call: TRBV10-3
cdr3_aa: CAISESRGPVDGYTF
cdr3_nt: TGTGCCATCAGTGAGTCTAGGGGGCCGGTGGATGGCTACACCTTC

d_call: TRBD1
clone_size: .
j_call: TRBJ1-6
v_call: TRBV7-9
cdr3_aa: CASSSRDRGTSPLHF
cdr3_nt: TGTGCCAGCAGCTCAAGGGACAGGGGGACTTCACCCCTCCACTTT

d_call: .
clone_size: .
j_call: TRBJ2-2
v_call: TRBV6-5
cdr3_aa: CASSPEGLISGELFF
cdr3_nt: TGTGCCAGCAGCCCCGAGGGATTGATTTCGGGGGAGCTGTTTTTT

d_call: .
clone_size: .
j_call: TRBJ1-1
v_call: TRBV6-5
cdr3_aa: CASSYSPIGTEAFF
cdr3_nt: TGTGCCAGCAGTTATAGCCCCATTGGCACTGAAGCTTTCTTT

d_call: .
clone_size: .
j_call: TRBJ1-4
v_call: TRBV6-1
cdr3_aa: CASSPSKGINEKLFF
cdr3_nt: TGTGCCAGCAGTCCCAGTAAGGGGATTAATGAAAAACTGTTTTTT

d_call: .
clone_size: once
j_call: TRBJ1-5
v_call: TRBV28
cdr3_aa: CASSLINQPQHF
cdr3_nt: TGTGCCAGCAGTCTAATCAATCAGCCCCAGCATTTT

d_call: .
clone_size: once
j_call: TRBJ1-1
v_call: TRBV5-1
cdr3_aa: CASSQEDTEAFF
cdr3_nt: TGCGCCAGCAGCCAGGAGGACACTGAAGCTTTCTTT

d_call: .
clone_size: .
j_call: TRBJ2-2
v_call: TRBV7-6
cdr3_aa: CASSLVPGAGWLTGELFF
cdr3_nt: TGTGCCAGCAGCTTAGTTCCCGGGGCGGGGTGGTTGACCGGGGAGCTGTTTTTT

d_call: .
clone_size: .
j_call: TRBJ2-2
v_call: TRBV12-5
cdr3_aa: CASGFIYRITGELFF
cdr3_nt: TGTGCTAGTGGTTTTATATACAGGATCACCGGGGAGCTGTTTTTT

d_call: .
clone_size: .
j_call: TRBJ1-1
v_call: TRBV7-9
cdr3_aa: CASSLMFAENTEAFF
cdr3_nt: TGTGCCAGCAGCTTAATGTTCGCGGAGAACACTGAAGCTTTCTTT

d_call: .
clone_size: .
j_call: TRBJ1-2
v_call: TRBV18
cdr3_aa: CASSPRGRQAIDGYTF
cdr3_nt: TGTGCCAGCTCACCACGGGGCCGGCAGGCGATAGATGGCTACACCTTC

d_call: TRBD2
clone_size: .
j_call: TRBJ2-3
v_call: TRBV9
cdr3_aa: CASSVVEAGKGAQYF
cdr3_nt: TGTGCCAGCAGCGTAGTTGAAGCGGGGAAGGGTGCGCAGTATTTT

d_call: .
clone_size: .
j_call: TRBJ1-2
v_call: TRBV28
cdr3_aa: CANSFHTDSTNYGYTF
cdr3_nt: TGTGCCAACAGTTTCCATACGGACAGTACTAACTATGGCTACACCTTC

d_call: TRBD1
clone_size: .
j_call: TRBJ1-1
v_call: TRBV5-1
cdr3_aa: CASSLEGQGGTEAFF
cdr3_nt: TGCGCCAGCAGCTTGGAGGGACAGGGTGGCACTGAAGCTTTCTTT

d_call: TRBD2
clone_size: few
j_call: TRBJ2-1
v_call: TRBV7-2
cdr3_aa: CASSFRSGGPQKTYNEQFF
cdr3_nt: TGTGCCAGCAGCTTTCGGAGCGGGGGGCCCCAAAAGACCTACAATGAGCAGTTCTTC

d_call: .
clone_size: .
j_call: TRBJ1-2
v_call: TRBV27
cdr3_aa: CASSRGQHYGYTF
cdr3_nt: TGTGCCAGCAGCCGTGGGCAGCACTATGGCTACACCTTC

d_call: TRBD1
clone_size: .
j_call: TRBJ1-1
v_call: TRBV7-3
cdr3_aa: CASSIGTGSRTEAFF
cdr3_nt: TGTGCCAGCAGCATTGGGACAGGGAGTCGGACTGAAGCTTTCTTT

d_call: TRBD1
clone_size: .
j_call: TRBJ1-2
v_call: TRBV29-1
cdr3_aa: CSVGDSHLPGQGRGTYGYTF
cdr3_nt: TGCAGCGTTGGTGATTCCCACCTCCCGGGACAGGGTAGGGGAACCTATGGCTACACCTTC

d_call: .
clone_size: .
j_call: TRBJ1-2
v_call: TRBV9
cdr3_aa: CASSVAPGLNYGYTF
cdr3_nt: TGTGCCAGCAGCGTAGCCCCGGGATTGAACTATGGCTACACCTTC

d_call: .
clone_size: .
j_call: TRBJ1-3
v_call: TRBV19
cdr3_aa: CASTGGSTGNTIYF
cdr3_nt: TGTGCCAGTACGGGGGGTAGCACAGGAAACACCATATATTTT

d_call: TRBD1
clone_size: .
j_call: TRBJ2-3
v_call: TRBV10-3
cdr3_aa: CAISEPARDQGAGDTQYF
cdr3_nt: TGTGCCATCAGTGAGCCTGCGCGAGATCAGGGGGCGGGTGATACGCAGTATTTT

d_call: .
clone_size: .
j_call: TRBJ2-3
v_call: TRBV5-4
cdr3_aa: CASSPPGDTQYF
cdr3_nt: TGTGCCAGCAGCCCTCCGGGGGATACGCAGTATTTT

d_call: TRBD1
clone_size: .
j_call: TRBJ2-5
v_call: TRBV5-4
cdr3_aa: CASSLGQGQETQYF
cdr3_nt: TGTGCCAGCAGCTTGGGACAGGGACAAGAGACCCAGTACTTC

d_call: .
clone_size: .
j_call: TRBJ1-1
v_call: TRBV4-1
cdr3_aa: CASSQEQGFGVTEAFF
cdr3_nt: TGCGCCAGCAGCCAGGAACAGGGATTTGGTGTAACTGAAGCTTTCTTT

d_call: .
clone_size: .
j_call: TRBJ1-1
v_call: TRBV19
cdr3_aa: CASSIGGGGSTEAFF
cdr3_nt: TGTGCCAGTAGTATAGGGGGCGGGGGTAGCACTGAAGCTTTCTTT

d_call: .
clone_size: .
j_call: TRBJ1-4
v_call: TRBV7-9
cdr3_aa: CASSLGHLATNEKLFF
cdr3_nt: TGTGCCAGCAGCTTAGGACACCTTGCAACTAATGAAAAACTGTTTTTT

d_call: TRBD1
clone_size: .
j_call: TRBJ1-5
v_call: TRBV27
cdr3_aa: CASSPTDREPQPQHF
cdr3_nt: TGTGCCAGCAGTCCAACGGACAGGGAGCCTCAGCCCCAGCATTTT

d_call: TRBD1
clone_size: .
j_call: TRBJ1-2
v_call: TRBV20-1
cdr3_aa: CSASRGAGRTF
cdr3_nt: TGCAGTGCTAGCAGGGGGGCGGGCCGCACCTTC

d_call: .
clone_size: .
j_call: TRBJ1-1
v_call: TRBV15
cdr3_aa: CATTPREGNTEAFF
cdr3_nt: TGTGCCACCACCCCGAGGGAGGGGAACACTGAAGCTTTCTTT

d_call: TRBD1
clone_size: .
j_call: TRBJ1-4
v_call: TRBV6-1
cdr3_aa: CASTQGARGKLFF
cdr3_nt: TGTGCCAGCACTCAGGGGGCGAGGGGAAAACTGTTTTTT

d_call: .
clone_size: .
j_call: TRBJ1-2
v_call: TRBV2
cdr3_aa: CASNSYGYTF
cdr3_nt: TGTGCCAGCAATAGCTATGGCTACACCTTC

d_call: TRBD2
clone_size: .
j_call: TRBJ2-3
v_call: TRBV5-4
cdr3_aa: CASSPGGSTDTQYF
cdr3_nt: TGTGCCAGCAGCCCGGGGGGGAGTACAGATACGCAGTATTTT

d_call: .
clone_size: .
j_call: TRBJ1-3
v_call: TRBV5-4
cdr3_aa: CASSLVGRGSGNTIYF
cdr3_nt: TGTGCCAGCAGCTTGGTAGGCAGGGGCTCTGGAAACACCATATATTTT

d_call: .
clone_size: .
j_call: TRBJ2-2
v_call: TRBV7-9
cdr3_aa: CASSPKATPTNTGELFF
cdr3_nt: TGTGCCAGCAGCCCTAAAGCGACGCCAACGAACACCGGGGAGCTGTTTTTT

d_call: .
clone_size: .
j_call: TRBJ1-5
v_call: TRBV19
cdr3_aa: CASSISVQGSCQPQHF
cdr3_nt: TGTGCCAGTAGTATATCAGTTCAGGGGAGTTGTCAGCCCCAGCATTTT

d_call: .
clone_size: .
j_call: TRBJ2-3
v_call: TRBV11-2
cdr3_aa: CASSIRQASTDTQYF
cdr3_nt: TGTGCCAGCAGCATCCGACAGGCTAGCACAGATACGCAGTATTTT

d_call: TRBD1
clone_size: .
j_call: TRBJ1-5
v_call: TRBV29-1
cdr3_aa: CSEGTGSQPQHF
cdr3_nt: TGCAGCGAGGGGACAGGGAGCCAGCCCCAGCATTTT

d_call: .
clone_size: few
j_call: TRBJ1-5
v_call: TRBV12-5
cdr3_aa: CASGFWGFGDQPQHF
cdr3_nt: TGTGCTAGTGGTTTTTGGGGATTCGGGGATCAGCCCCAGCATTTT